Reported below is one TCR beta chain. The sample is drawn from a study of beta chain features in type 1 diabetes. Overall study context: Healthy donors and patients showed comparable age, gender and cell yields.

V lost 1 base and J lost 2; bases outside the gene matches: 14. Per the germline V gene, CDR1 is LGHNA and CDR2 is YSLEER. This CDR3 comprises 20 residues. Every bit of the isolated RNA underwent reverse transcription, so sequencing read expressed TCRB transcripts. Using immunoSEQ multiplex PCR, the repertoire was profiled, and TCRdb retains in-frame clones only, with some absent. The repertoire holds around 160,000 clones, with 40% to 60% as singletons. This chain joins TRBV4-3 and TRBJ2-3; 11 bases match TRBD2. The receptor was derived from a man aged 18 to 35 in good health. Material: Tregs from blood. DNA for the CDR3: TGCGCCAGCAGCCAAGGGGTATTCACTAGCGGGGGCTATGTCACAGATACGCAGTATTTT. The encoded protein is CASSQGVFTSGGYVTDTQYF.